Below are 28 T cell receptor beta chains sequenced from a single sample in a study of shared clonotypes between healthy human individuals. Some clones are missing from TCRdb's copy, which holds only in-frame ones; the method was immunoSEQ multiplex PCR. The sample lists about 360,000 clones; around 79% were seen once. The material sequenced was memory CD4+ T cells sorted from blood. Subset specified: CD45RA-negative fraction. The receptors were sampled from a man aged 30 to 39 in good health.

The CDR3 region has the DNA TGTGCCAGCAGTTCGAGTCCAGCCCAAGAGACCCAGTACTTC. Encoded protein: CASSSSPAQETQYF. V and J are TRBV28 and TRBJ2-5; D unclear. Germline lookup yields CDR1 MDHEN and CDR2 SYDVKM. With 4 bases removed from V and 1 base from J, the gap between germline ends came to 10 bases. The CDR3 consists of 14 residues.

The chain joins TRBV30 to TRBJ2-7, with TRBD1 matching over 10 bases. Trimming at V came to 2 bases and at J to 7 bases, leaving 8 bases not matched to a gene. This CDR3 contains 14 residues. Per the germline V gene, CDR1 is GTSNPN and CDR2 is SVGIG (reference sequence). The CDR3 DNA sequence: TGTGCCTGGAGTTCACGCGACAGGGGGCGAGAGCAGTACTTC. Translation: CAWSSRDRGREQYF. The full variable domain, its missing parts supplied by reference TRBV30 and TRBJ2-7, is SQTIHQWPATLVQPVGSPLSLECTVEGTSNPNLYWYRQAAGRGLQLLFYSVGIGQISSEVPQNLSASRPQDRQFILSSKKLLLSDSGFYLCAWSSRDRGREQYFGPGTRLTVT.

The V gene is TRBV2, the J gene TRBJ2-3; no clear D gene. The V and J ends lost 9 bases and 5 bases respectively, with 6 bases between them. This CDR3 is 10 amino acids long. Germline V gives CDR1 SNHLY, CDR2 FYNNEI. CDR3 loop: CASVGDTQYF. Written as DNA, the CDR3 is TGTGCCAGTGTCGGAGATACGCAGTATTTT.

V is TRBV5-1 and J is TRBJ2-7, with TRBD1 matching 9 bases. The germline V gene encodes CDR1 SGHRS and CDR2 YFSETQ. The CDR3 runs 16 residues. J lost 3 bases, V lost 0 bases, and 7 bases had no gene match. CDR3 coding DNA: TGCGCCAGCAGCTTGGCCCCGTGGGGACAGGGCTACGAGCAGTACTTC. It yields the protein CASSLAPWGQGYEQYF.

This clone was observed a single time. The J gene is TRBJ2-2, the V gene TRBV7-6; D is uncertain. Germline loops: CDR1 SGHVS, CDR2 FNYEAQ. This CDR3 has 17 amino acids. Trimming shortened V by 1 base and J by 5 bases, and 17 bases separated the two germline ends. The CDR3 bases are TGTGCCAGCAGCTTAGTGCCCCCCACCCCCGAGACCGGGGAGCTGTTTTTT. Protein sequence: CASSLVPPTPETGELFF. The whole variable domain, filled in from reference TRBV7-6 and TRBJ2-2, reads GAGVSQSPRYKVTKRGQDVALRCDPISGHVSLYWYRQALGQGPEFLTYFNYEAQQDKSGLPNDRFSAERPEGSISTLTIQRTEQRDSAMYRCASSLVPPTPETGELFFGEGSRLTVL.

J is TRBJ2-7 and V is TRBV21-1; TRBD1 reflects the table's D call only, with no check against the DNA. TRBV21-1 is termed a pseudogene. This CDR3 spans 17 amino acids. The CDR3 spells CASSKGAGTGSEDEQYF. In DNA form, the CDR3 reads TGTGCCAGCAGCAAAGGCGCCGGGACAGGTAGTGAGGACGAGCAGTACTTC.

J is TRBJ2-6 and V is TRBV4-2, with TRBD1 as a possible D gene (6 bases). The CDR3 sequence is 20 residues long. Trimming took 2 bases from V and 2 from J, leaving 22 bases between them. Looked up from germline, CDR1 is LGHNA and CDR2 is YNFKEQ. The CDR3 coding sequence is TGTGCCAGCAGCCAAACGACCGGGACAAACCCTCCCGCTGGGGCCAACGTCCTGACTTTC. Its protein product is CASSQTTGTNPPAGANVLTF.

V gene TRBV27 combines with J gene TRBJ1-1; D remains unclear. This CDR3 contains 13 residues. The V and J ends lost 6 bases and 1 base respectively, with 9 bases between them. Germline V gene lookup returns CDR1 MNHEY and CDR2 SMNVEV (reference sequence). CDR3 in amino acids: CASRQLGNTEAFF. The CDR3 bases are TGTGCCAGCAGGCAACTTGGGAACACTGAAGCTTTCTTT.

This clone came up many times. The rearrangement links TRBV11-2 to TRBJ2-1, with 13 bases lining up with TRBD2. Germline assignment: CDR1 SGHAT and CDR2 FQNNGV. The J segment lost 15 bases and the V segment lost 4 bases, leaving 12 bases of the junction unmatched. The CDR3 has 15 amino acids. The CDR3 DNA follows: TGTGCCAGCAGCTCACCCCGGACTAGCGGGAGTAACGCGTTCTTC. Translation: CASSSPRTSGSNAFF.

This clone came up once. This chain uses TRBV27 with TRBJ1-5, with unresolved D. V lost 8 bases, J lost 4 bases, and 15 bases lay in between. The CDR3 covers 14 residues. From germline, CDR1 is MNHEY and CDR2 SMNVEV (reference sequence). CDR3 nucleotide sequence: TGTGCCAGCTCCCTTTTTCGGACGAATCAGCCCCAGCATTTT. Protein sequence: CASSLFRTNQPQHF.

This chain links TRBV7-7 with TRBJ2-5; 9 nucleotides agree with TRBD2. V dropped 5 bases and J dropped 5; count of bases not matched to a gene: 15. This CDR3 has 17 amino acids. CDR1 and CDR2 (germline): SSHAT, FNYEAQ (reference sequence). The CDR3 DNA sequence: TGTGCCAGCAGCCCCACCGCGGGGGGGCTAGCTGGTGAGACCCAGTACTTC. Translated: CASSPTAGGLAGETQYF.

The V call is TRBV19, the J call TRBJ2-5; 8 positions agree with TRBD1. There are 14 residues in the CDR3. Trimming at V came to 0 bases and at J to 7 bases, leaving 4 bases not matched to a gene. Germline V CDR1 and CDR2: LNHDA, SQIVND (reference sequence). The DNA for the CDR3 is TGTGCCAGTAGTATAGATCCCGGGACAGGGACCCAGTACTTC. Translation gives CASSIDPGTGTQYF.

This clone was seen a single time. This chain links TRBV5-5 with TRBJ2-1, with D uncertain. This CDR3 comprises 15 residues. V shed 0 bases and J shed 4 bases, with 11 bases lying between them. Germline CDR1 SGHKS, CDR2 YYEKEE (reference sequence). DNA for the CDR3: TGTGCCAGCAGCTTGGCCGCGAGGAGTTACAATGAGCAGTTCTTC. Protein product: CASSLAARSYNEQFF.

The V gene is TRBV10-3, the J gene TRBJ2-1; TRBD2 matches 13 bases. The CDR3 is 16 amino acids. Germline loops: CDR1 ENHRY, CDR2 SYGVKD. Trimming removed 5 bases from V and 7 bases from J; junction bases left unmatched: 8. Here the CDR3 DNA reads TGTGCCATCAGTCCGACTAGCGGGAGGCCGGGGAATGAGCAGTTCTTC. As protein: CAISPTSGRPGNEQFF.

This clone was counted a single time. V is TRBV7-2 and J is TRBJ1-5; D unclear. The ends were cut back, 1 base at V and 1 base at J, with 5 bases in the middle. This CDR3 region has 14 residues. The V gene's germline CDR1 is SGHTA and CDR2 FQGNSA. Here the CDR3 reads CASSLDASNQPQHF. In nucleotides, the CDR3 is TGTGCCAGCAGCTTAGACGCGAGCAATCAGCCCCAGCATTTT.

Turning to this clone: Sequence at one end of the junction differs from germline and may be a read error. The DNA of the CDR3 is TGTGCTAGCAGCTCGGGACAGGGTACCCAAGAGACCCAGTACTTC. It translates to CASSSGQGTQETQYF. J is TRBJ2-5 and V is TRBV7-7, with 9 bases fitting TRBD1. The CDR3 sequence is 15 residues long. Looked up from germline, CDR1 is SSHAT and CDR2 is FNYEAQ (reference sequence).

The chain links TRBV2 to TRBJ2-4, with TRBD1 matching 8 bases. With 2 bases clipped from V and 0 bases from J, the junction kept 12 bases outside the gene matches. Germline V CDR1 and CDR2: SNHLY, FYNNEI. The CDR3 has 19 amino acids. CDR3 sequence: CASSELGARQGIAKNIQYF. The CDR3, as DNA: TGTGCCAGCAGTGAATTGGGGGCTCGACAGGGGATAGCCAAAAACATTCAGTACTTC.

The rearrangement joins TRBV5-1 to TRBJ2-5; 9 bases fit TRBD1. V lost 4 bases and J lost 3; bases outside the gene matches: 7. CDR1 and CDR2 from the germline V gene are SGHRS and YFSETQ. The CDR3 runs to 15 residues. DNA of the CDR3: TGCGCCAGCAGCGGAGGACAGGGGAAAGAAGAGACCCAGTACTTC. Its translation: CASSGGQGKEETQYF.

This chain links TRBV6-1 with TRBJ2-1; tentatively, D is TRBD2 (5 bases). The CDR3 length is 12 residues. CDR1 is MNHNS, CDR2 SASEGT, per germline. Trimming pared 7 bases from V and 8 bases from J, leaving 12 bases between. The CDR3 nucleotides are TGTGCCAGCACTCCTAGCTCCGATGAGCAGTTCTTC. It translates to CASTPSSDEQFF.

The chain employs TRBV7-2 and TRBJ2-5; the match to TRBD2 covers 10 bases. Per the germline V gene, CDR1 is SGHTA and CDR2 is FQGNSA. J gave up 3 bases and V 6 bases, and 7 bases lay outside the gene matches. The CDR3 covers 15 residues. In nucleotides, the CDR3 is TGTGCCAGCAGTCTAGCGGGAGCGCGGGAAGAGACCCAGTACTTC. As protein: CASSLAGAREETQYF.

CDR3: CAIAALSGRAYEQYF. Written as DNA, the CDR3 is TGTGCCATCGCAGCACTAAGCGGGAGAGCCTACGAGCAGTACTTC. The chain recombines TRBV10-3 with TRBJ2-7; 8 nucleotides align to TRBD2. Germline values: CDR1 ENHRY, CDR2 SYGVKD. V was clipped by 8 bases and J by 2 bases; unmatched bases: 11. CDR3 length: 15 residues.

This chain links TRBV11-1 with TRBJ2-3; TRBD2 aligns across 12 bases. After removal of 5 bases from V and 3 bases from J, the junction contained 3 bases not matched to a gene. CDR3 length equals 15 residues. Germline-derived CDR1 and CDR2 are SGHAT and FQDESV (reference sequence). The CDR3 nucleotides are TGTGCCAGCAGCGGACTAGCGGGATATACAGATACGCAGTATTTT. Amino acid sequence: CASSGLAGYTDTQYF.

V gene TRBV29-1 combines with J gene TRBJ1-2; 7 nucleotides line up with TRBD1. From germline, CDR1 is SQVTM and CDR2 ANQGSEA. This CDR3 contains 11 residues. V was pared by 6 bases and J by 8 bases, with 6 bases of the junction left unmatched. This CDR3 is CSVTLQGGYTF. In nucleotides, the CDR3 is TGCAGCGTCACATTACAGGGGGGCTACACCTTC.

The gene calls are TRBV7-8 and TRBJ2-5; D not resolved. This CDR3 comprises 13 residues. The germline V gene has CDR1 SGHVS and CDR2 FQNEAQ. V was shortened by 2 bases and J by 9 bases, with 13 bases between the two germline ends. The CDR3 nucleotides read TGTGCCAGCAGCTTATCCCCAGGCCAGTCCCAGTACTTC. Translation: CASSLSPGQSQYF.

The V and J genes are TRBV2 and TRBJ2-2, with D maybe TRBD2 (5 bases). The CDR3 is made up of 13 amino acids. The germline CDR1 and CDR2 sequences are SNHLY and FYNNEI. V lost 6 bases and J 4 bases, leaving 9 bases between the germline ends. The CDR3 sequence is CASSQSGTGELFF. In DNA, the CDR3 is TGTGCCAGCAGCCAGAGCGGCACCGGGGAGCTGTTTTTT.

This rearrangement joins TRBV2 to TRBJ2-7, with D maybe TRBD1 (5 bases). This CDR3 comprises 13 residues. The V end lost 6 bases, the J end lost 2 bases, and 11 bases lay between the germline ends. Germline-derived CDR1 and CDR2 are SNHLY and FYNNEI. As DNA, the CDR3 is TGTGCCAGCAGACTGACAGACACCTACGAGCAGTACTTC. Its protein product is CASRLTDTYEQYF.

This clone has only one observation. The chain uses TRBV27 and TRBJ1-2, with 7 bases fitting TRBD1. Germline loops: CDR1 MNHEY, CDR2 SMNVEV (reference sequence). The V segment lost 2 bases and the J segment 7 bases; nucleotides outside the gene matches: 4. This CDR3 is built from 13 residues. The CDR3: CASSLIRDSGYTF. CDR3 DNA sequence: TGTGCCAGCAGTTTAATAAGGGACAGTGGCTACACCTTC.

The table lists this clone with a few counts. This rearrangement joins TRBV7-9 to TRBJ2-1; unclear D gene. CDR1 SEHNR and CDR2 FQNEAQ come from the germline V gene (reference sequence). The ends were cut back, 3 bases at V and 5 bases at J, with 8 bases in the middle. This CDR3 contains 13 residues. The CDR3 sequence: CASSLFLNNEQFF. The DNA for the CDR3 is TGTGCCAGCAGCTTGTTTCTCAACAATGAGCAGTTCTTC.